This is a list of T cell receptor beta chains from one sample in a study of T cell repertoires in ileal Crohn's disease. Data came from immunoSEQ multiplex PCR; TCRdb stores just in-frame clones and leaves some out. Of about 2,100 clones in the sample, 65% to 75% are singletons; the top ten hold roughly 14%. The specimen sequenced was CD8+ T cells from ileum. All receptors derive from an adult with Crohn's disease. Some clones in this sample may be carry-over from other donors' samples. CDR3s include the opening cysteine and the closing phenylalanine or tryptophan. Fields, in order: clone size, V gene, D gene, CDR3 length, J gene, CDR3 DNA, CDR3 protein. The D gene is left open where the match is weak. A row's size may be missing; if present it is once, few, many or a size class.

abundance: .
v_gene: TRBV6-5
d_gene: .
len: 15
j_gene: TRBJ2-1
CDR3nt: TGTGCCAGCAGTTCCGACTCGAGCTCCTACAATGAGCAGTTCTTC
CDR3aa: CASSSDSSSYNEQFF

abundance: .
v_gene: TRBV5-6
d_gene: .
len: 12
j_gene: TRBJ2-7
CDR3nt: TGTGCCAGCAGCTTGGTGTCGGGCGAGCAGTACTTC
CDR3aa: CASSLVSGEQYF

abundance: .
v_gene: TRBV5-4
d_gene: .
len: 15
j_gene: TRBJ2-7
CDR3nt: TGTGCCAGCACACCCCCGGGGGGCAGGGACGACGAGCAGTACTTC
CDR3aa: CASTPPGGRDDEQYF

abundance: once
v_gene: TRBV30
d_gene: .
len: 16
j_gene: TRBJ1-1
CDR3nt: TGTGCCTGGGTCAGTAAAGCGAAAGGGGTGAACACTGAAGCTTTCTTT
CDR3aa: CAWVSKAKGVNTEAFF

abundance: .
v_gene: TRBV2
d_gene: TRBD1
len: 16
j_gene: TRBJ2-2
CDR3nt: TGTGCCAGCAGCCCAAAGACAGGGGGGAACACCGGGGAGCTGTTTTTT
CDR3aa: CASSPKTGGNTGELFF

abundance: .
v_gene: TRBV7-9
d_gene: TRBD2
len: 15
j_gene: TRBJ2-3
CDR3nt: TGTGCCAGCAGCCTTCTAGCGGGAGCTGCAGATACGCAGTATTTT
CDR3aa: CASSLLAGAADTQYF

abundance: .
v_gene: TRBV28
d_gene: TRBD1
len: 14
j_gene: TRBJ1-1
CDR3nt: TGTGCCAGCAGTTTGGGCACAGGGGACACTGAAGCTTTCTTT
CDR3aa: CASSLGTGDTEAFF

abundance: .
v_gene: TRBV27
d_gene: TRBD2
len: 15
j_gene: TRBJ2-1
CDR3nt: TGTGCCAGCAGTAAACCGGGACTAGCGATGCATGAGCAGTTCTTC
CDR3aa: CASSKPGLAMHEQFF

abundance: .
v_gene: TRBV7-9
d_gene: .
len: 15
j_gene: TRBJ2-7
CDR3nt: TGTGCCAGCAGCTACCGGGGAGGAGAAAGCTACGAGCAGTACTTC
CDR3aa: CASSYRGGESYEQYF

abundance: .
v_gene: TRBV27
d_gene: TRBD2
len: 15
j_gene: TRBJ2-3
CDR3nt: TGTGCCAGCAGTTTCGCTAGCGGGATCACAGATACGCAGTATTTT
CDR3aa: CASSFASGITDTQYF

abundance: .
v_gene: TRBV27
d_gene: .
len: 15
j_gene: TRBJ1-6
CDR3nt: TGTGCCAGCAGTTTAATGAGCTCCTATAATTCACCCCTCCACTTT
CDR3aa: CASSLMSSYNSPLHF

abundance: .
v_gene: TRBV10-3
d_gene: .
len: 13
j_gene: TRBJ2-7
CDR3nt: TGTGCCATCGGTCGGGAAATCGGCTACGAGCAGTACTTC
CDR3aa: CAIGREIGYEQYF

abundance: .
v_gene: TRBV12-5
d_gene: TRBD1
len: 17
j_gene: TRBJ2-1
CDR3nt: TGTGCTAGTGGTTTCTTCCAACAGGGGGCTTACAATAATGAGCAGTTCTTC
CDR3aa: CASGFFQQGAYNNEQFF

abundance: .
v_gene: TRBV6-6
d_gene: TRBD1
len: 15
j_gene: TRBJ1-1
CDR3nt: TGTGCCAGTGAACCGGGACAGGGGGTTTACACTGAAGCTTTCTTT
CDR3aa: CASEPGQGVYTEAFF

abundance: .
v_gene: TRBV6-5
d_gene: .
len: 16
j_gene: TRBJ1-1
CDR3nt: TGTGCCAGCAGTTACGCGACAGGCCCCGGACGTGGGGAAGCTTTCTTT
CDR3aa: CASSYATGPGRGEAFF

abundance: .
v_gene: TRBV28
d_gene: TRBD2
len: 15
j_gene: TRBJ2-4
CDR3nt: TGTGCCAGCAGAGGGTACACTAGCGGCAAAAACATTCAGTACTTC
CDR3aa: CASRGYTSGKNIQYF

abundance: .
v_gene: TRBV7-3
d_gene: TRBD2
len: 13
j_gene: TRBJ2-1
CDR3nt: TGTGCCAGCAGCTTAAGGGCTAGCGGAGAGCAGTTCTTC
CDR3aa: CASSLRASGEQFF

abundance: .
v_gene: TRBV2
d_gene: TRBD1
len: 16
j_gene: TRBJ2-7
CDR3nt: TGTGCCAGCAGTGATGGAGGACAGGGCCTCTACTACGAGCAGTACTTC
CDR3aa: CASSDGGQGLYYEQYF

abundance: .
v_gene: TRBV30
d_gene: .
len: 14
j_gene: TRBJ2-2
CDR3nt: TGTGCCTGGCAAAAAGGAGACCGTGACCGGGAGCTGTTTTTT
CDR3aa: CAWQKGDRDRELFF

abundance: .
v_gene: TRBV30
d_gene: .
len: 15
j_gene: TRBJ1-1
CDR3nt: TGTGCCTGGAGACCCCGTGTAGGGGTGTTCACTGAAGCTTTCTTT
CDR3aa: CAWRPRVGVFTEAFF

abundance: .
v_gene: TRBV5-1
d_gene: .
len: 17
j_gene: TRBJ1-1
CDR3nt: TGCGCCAGCAGCTTGCGCCCACTCGCTGACAAGAACACTGAAGCTTTCTTT
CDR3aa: CASSLRPLADKNTEAFF

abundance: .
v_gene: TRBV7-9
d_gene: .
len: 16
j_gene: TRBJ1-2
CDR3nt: TGTGCCAGCAGCTCTGGCGGCGGGCCGTCCTACTATGGCTACACCTTC
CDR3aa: CASSSGGGPSYYGYTF

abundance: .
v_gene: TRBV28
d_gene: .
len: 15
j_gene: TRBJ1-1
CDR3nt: TGTGCCAGCAGTTTTTGGGGGGGGCAGAACACTGAAGCTTTCTTT
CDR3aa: CASSFWGGQNTEAFF

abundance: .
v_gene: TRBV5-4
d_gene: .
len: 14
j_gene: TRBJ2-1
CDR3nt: TGTGCCAGCAGCCCGGAGAGTATCCGCGATGAGCAGTTCTTC
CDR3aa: CASSPESIRDEQFF

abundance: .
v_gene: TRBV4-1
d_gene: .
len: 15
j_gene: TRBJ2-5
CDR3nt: TGCGCCAGCAGCCAAGCGGGTTTGTACCAAGAGACCCAGTACTTC
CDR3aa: CASSQAGLYQETQYF

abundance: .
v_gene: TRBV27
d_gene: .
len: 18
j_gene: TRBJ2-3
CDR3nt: TGTGCCAGCAGTTTATCGGGCAGGGGTGAAGTGAGCACAGATACGCAGTATTTT
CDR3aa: CASSLSGRGEVSTDTQYF

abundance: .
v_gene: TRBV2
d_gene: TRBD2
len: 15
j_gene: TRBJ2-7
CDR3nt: TGTGCCAGCAGTGGGACTAGCGGGGACTCCTACGAGCAGTACTTC
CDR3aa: CASSGTSGDSYEQYF

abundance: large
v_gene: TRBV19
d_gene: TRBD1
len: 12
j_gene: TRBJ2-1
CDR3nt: TGTGCCAGTAGTAGGACAGGGTTTGAGCAGTTCTTC
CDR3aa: CASSRTGFEQFF

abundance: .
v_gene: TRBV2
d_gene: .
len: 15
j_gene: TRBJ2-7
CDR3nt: TGTGCCAGCAGTGAAGGGGTAGTAGCTCCGGGCGAGCAGTACTTC
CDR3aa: CASSEGVVAPGEQYF

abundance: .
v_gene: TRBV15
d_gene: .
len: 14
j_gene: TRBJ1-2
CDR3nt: TGTGCCACAACACTGAATGACGGGGGATATGGCTACACCTTC
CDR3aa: CATTLNDGGYGYTF

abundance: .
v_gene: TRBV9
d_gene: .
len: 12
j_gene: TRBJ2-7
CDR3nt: TGTGCCAGCAGCCCGGACAGCTACGAGCAGTACTTC
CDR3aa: CASSPDSYEQYF

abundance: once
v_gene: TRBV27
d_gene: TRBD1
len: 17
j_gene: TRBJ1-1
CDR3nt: TGTGCCAGCAGTTTATCGTTCCAGGGGGCGCGGGGTACTGAAGCTTTCTTT
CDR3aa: CASSLSFQGARGTEAFF

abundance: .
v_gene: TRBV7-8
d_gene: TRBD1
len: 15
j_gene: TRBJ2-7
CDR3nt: TGTGCCAGCAGCCTCCGACAGGGTCCGTCCAACGAGCAGTACTTC
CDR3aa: CASSLRQGPSNEQYF

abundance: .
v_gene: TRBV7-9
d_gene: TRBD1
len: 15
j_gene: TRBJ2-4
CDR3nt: TGTGCCAGCAGCTTCCGACAGGGTTCCAAAAACATTCAGTACTTC
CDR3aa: CASSFRQGSKNIQYF

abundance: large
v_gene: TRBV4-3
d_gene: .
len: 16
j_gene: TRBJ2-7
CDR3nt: TGCGCCAGCAGCCAAGAATTGCTACTTGGTTCCTACGAGCAGTACTTC
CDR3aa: CASSQELLLGSYEQYF

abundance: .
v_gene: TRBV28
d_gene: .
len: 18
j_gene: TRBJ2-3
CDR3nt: TGTGCCAGCAGTTTACGCTTGATGCGGGACAGAGGCACAGATACGCAGTATTTT
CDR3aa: CASSLRLMRDRGTDTQYF

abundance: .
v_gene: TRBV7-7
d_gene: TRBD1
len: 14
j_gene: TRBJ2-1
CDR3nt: TGTGCTAGCAGCTTAGGGACAGGTTACAATGAGCAGTTCTTC
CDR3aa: CASSLGTGYNEQFF

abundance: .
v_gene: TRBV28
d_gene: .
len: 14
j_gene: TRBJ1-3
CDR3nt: TGTGCCAGCACCGGTGGTAGCTCTGGAAACACCATATATTTT
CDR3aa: CASTGGSSGNTIYF

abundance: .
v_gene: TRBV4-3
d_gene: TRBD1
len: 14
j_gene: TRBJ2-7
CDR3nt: TGCGCCAGCAGCCCGGGACAGGGACGCTACGAGCAGTACTTC
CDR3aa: CASSPGQGRYEQYF

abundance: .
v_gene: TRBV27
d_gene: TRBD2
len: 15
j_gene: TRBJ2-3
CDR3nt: TGTGCCAGCAGTTTAGGCGGGAGACGCACAGATACGCAGTATTTT
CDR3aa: CASSLGGRRTDTQYF

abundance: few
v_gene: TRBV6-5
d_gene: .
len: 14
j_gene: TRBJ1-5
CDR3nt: TGTGCCAGCAGTTCGGAAACAGGGCTCCGGCCCCAGCATTTT
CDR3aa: CASSSETGLRPQHF

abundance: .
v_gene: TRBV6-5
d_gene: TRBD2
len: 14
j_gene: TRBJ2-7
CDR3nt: TGTGCCAGCAGTCTTAGCGGGAGGGCGGGCGAGCAGTACTTC
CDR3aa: CASSLSGRAGEQYF

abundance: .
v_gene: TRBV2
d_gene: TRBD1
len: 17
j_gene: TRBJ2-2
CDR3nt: TGTGCCAGCAGTGAGAGTTGGACAGGGAGGTACACCGGGGAGCTGTTTTTT
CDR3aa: CASSESWTGRYTGELFF

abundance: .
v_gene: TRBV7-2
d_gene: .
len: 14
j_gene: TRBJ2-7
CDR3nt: TGTGCCAGCAGCTTAATGGGGACTGGCGTGGAGCAGTACTTC
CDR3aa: CASSLMGTGVEQYF

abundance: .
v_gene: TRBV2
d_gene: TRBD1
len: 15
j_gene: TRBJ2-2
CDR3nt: TGTGCCAGCACCGTAAGGGGGCCGAGCACCGGGGAGCTGTTTTTT
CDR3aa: CASTVRGPSTGELFF

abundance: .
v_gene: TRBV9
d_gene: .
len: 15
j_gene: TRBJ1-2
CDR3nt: TGTGCCAGCAGCCCCCTCAGGGCAGATCCTTATGGCTACACCTTC
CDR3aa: CASSPLRADPYGYTF